This entry concerns a single T cell receptor beta chain. Researchers report immunoSEQ v3.0 was run at survey level. Here immunoSEQ multiplex PCR was the method, and the copy in TCRdb shows in-frame clones only, minus some. The sample holds fewer than 30,000 clones, roughly 80% seen once. The sample is drawn from a study of long-term antiretroviral therapy in people with HIV. CDR3 length: 13 residues. CDR1 and CDR2 from the germline V gene are WNHNN and SYGVQD (reference sequence). V dropped 3 bases and J dropped 0 bases, with 3 bases sitting between them. The input for sequencing was unsorted PBMCs, taken 1.1 years before starting antiretroviral therapy. This clonotype was sampled from a woman aged 25 to 39 with HIV. This rearrangement joins TRBV10-1 to TRBJ1-3, with D uncertain. CDR3: CASSEGSGNTIYF. The CDR3 region has the DNA TGCGCCAGCAGTGAAGGCTCTGGAAACACCATATATTTT.